Below are 4 T cell receptor beta chains sequenced from a single sample in a study of cytomegalovirus exposure and HLA in healthy donors. Primers included in the PCR were 60 Vbeta and 13 Jbeta primers. Repertoires were generated with immunoSEQ multiplex PCR, while TCRdb's copy carries only in-frame clones and drops some. The sample lists about 140,000 clones; 75% to 85% were seen once. The sequencing sample was made of PBMCs. Source of these receptors: a female donor in good health and CMV-seropositive.

The chain recombines TRBV7-2 with TRBJ2-2, with D possibly matching TRBD2 (6 bases). Per germline, CDR1 SGHTA and CDR2 FQGNSA. The V gene lost 5 bases and the J gene lost 0 bases, with 19 bases spanning the gap. There are 18 residues in the CDR3. CDR3 nucleotides: TGTGCCAGCAGCCAAGGTGGGGGGTGGGGGGCGAACACCGGGGAGCTGTTTTTT. Encoded protein: CASSQGGGWGANTGELFF.

There are a few counts of this clone. The chain employs TRBV6-6 and TRBJ2-7; TRBD2 agrees at 12 bases. Germline CDR1 is MNHNY and CDR2 is SVGAGI (reference sequence). This CDR3 is 15 amino acids long. V lost 7 bases and J lost 6; bases outside the gene matches: 10. The CDR3 protein is CASNYLAGGAAEQYF. The DNA for the CDR3 is TGTGCCAGCAACTATCTAGCGGGGGGGGCAGCCGAGCAGTACTTC.

The count of this clone is one. The chain uses TRBV7-9 and TRBJ2-1, with D unclear. This CDR3 is 13 amino acids long. The V end was cut by 6 bases, the J end by 5 bases, with 11 bases between. In germline, CDR1 is SEHNR, CDR2 FQNEAQ (reference sequence). The CDR3: CASRPFPNNEQFF. CDR3 coding DNA: TGTGCCAGCAGACCCTTCCCTAACAATGAGCAGTTCTTC.

This clone appeared once. V and J are TRBV6-5 and TRBJ1-3; D is undetermined. Germline values: CDR1 MNHEY, CDR2 SVGAGI. V lost 6 bases to trimming and J lost 0 bases, with 9 bases between them. This CDR3 region has 14 residues. CDR3 amino acids: CASSRPGSGNTIYF. In nucleotides, the CDR3 is TGTGCCAGCAGCCGACCGGGCTCTGGAAACACCATATATTTT.